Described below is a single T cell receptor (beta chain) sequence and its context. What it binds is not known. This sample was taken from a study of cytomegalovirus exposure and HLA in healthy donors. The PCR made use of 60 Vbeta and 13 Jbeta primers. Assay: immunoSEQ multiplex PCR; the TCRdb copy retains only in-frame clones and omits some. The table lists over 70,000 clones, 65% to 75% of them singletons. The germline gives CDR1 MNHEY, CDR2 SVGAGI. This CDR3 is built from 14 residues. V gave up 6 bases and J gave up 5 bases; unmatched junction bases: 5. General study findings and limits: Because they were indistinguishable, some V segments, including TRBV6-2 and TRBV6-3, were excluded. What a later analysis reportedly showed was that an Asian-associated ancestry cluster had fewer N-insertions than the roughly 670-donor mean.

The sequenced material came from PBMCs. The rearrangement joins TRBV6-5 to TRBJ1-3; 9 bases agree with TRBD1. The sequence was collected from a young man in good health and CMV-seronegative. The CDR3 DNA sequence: TGTGCCAGCAGCCCGGGACAGGGAAGAAACACCATATATTTT. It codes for CASSPGQGRNTIYF.